Following are 22 T cell receptor beta chains from one sample sequenced in a study of control samples from healthy donors and cancer patients. TCRdb's copy holds only in-frame clones and misses some; the assay was immunoSEQ multiplex PCR. The table includes about 89,000 clones, around nine tenths detected once. Sequencing was done on a sample of blood. The receptor set was obtained from a man aged 30 to 39 in good health.

This sequence joins TRBV19 and TRBJ1-2; 7 bases are a match to TRBD1. This CDR3 is 15 amino acids long. The V gene's germline CDR1 is LNHDA and CDR2 SQIVND (reference sequence). J lost 1 base, V lost 5 bases, and 7 bases had no gene match. CDR3 region: CASSRTTGINYGYTF. CDR3 DNA sequence: TGTGCCAGTAGTCGTACGACAGGGATTAACTATGGCTACACCTTC.

V is TRBV19 and J is TRBJ1-1, with D unresolved. The CDR3 is made up of 12 amino acids. V was shortened by 5 bases and J by 11 bases, with 15 bases between the two germline ends. Germline CDR1 LNHDA, CDR2 SQIVND (reference sequence). DNA of the CDR3: TGTGCCAGTAGTGACACTTGGGGAGTGGCTTTCTTT. Protein product: CASSDTWGVAFF.

The chain couples TRBV6-1 to TRBJ1-3, with unresolved D. The CDR3 contains 16 residues. The V end lost 2 bases, the J end lost 3 bases, and 14 bases lay between the germline ends. The germline CDR1 and CDR2 sequences are MNHNS and SASEGT. The CDR3 spells CASSEPLRGGGNTIYF. CDR3 nucleotide sequence: TGTGCCAGCAGTGAACCCCTGCGTGGCGGTGGAAACACCATATATTTT.

The rearrangement uses TRBV7-6 and TRBJ1-3, with D maybe TRBD1 (6 bases). The germline CDR1 and CDR2 sequences are SGHVS and FNYEAQ. CDR3 length: 13 amino acids. V lost 5 bases and J lost 4, with 9 bases in between. CDR3 coding DNA: TGTGCCAGCAGCGGACAGCAGGGAAACACCATATATTTT. It translates to CASSGQQGNTIYF.

CDR3 region: CASSYSDRDYEQYF. The CDR3 region has the DNA TGTGCCAGCAGTTACTCGGACAGGGACTACGAGCAGTACTTC. V gene TRBV6-2 or TRBV6-3 combines with J gene TRBJ2-7, with 8 bases that match TRBD1. Germline trimming cut 0 bases from V and 3 bases from J; bases unmatched to any gene: 1. Germline V CDR1 and CDR2: MNHEY, SVGEGT. The CDR3 is made up of 14 amino acids.

The table lists this clone with a few counts. This rearrangement joins TRBV9 to TRBJ2-4, with D possibly TRBD2 on 6 matching bases. Per germline, CDR1 SGDLS and CDR2 YYNGEE. Deletions cut 2 bases from V and 7 bases from J, with 10 bases between. The CDR3 is 13 residues long. CDR3 in DNA: TGTGCCAGCAGCGTGGCAGGGACTAACATTCAGTACTTC. It is translated as CASSVAGTNIQYF.

The CDR3 coding sequence is TGTGCCATCAGTGAGTCGATCACGAACACTGAAGCTTTCTTT. This gives the protein CAISESITNTEAFF. The chain combines TRBV10-3 with TRBJ1-1; D gene unclear. Looked up from germline, CDR1 is ENHRY and CDR2 is SYGVKD. The CDR3 spans 14 residues. Trimming stripped 0 bases from V and 1 base from J, with 6 bases between.

The chain links TRBV6-5 to TRBJ2-1; tentatively, D is TRBD2 (5 bases). V was cut by 0 bases and J by 2 bases, with 8 bases left in between. From germline, CDR1 is MNHEY and CDR2 SVGAGI. This CDR3 is 15 amino acids long. In DNA, the CDR3 is TGTGCCAGCAGTTACTCGGACGGGACCTACAATGAGCAGTTCTTC. Translated, it gives CASSYSDGTYNEQFF.

V gene TRBV5-1 combines with J gene TRBJ2-3; TRBD2 might be the D (5 bases). The V gene lost 2 bases and the J gene lost 2 bases, with 9 bases spanning the gap. The CDR3 contains 14 residues. Germline V gene data show CDR1 as SGHRS and CDR2 as YFSETQ. The CDR3 region has the DNA TGCGCCAGCAGCTTCGGACTGCCCACAGATACGCAGTATTTT. Its translation: CASSFGLPTDTQYF.

The V gene is TRBV6-6, the J gene TRBJ1-5, with D unclear. CDR1 is MNHNY, CDR2 SVGAGI, per germline (reference sequence). The V gene lost 4 bases and the J gene lost 2 bases, with 9 bases spanning the gap. The CDR3 has 14 amino acids. In DNA form, the CDR3 reads TGTGCCAGCAGTTGGGCCCAGGGCAATCAGCCCCAGCATTTT. This translates into CASSWAQGNQPQHF.

This sequence joins TRBV30 and TRBJ1-2, with D uncertain. The CDR3 is made up of 12 amino acids. Between the trimmed V and J ends, which lost 2 bases and 5 bases, there was a span of 9 bases. The V gene's germline CDR1 is GTSNPN and CDR2 SVGIG (reference sequence). The CDR3 coding sequence is TGTGCCTGGAGTTCGGACGGGTATGGCTACACCTTC. Translated: CAWSSDGYGYTF.

V usage is TRBV7-2 and J usage is TRBJ2-4, with TRBD2 matching 9 bases. The CDR3 extends over 16 amino acids. Looked up from germline, CDR1 is SGHTA and CDR2 is FQGNSA. Trimming removed 5 bases from V and 0 bases from J; junction bases left unmatched: 5. This chain's CDR3 is CASSGTSPLAKNIQYF. In nucleotides, the CDR3 is TGTGCCAGCAGCGGGACTAGCCCACTAGCCAAAAACATTCAGTACTTC.

The chain employs TRBV7-9 and TRBJ2-2; 7 positions agree with TRBD2. The CDR3 is 13 residues long. The J segment lost 6 bases and the V segment lost 5 bases, leaving 3 bases of the junction unmatched. The V gene's germline CDR1 is SEHNR and CDR2 FQNEAQ (reference sequence). The DNA of the CDR3 is TGTGCCAGCAGCACCCGGGGGGCCGGGGAGCTGTTTTTT. Its translation is CASSTRGAGELFF.

V gene TRBV25-1 combines with J gene TRBJ1-2; D remains unclear. Trimming took off 3 bases at V and 7 bases at J, with 9 bases between the two ends. The CDR3 contains 12 residues. Germline V gene sequence: CDR1 MGHDK, CDR2 SYGVNS. The CDR3 loop reads CASSDQPPGYTF. CDR3 in DNA: TGTGCCAGCAGTGATCAACCGCCTGGCTACACCTTC.

J is TRBJ1-6 and V is TRBV30, with TRBD1 matching 7 bases. The CDR3 has 18 residues. Germline lookup yields CDR1 GTSNPN and CDR2 SVGIG (reference sequence). The V segment lost 5 bases and the J segment 8 bases; nucleotides outside the gene matches: 21. CDR3 coding DNA: TGTGCCTGGGGAGTTAGAGACAGGGCCAGCCTCCTGGATTCACCCCTCCACTTT. Its translation is CAWGVRDRASLLDSPLHF.

This clone was seen a few times. This sequence joins TRBV4-2 and TRBJ1-2, with D tentatively TRBD1 (5 bases). The V end lost 3 bases, the J end lost 2 bases, and 13 bases lay between the germline ends. Germline values: CDR1 LGHNA, CDR2 YNFKEQ. This CDR3 contains 15 residues. The CDR3 region is CASSQDWDRNYGYTF. CDR3 nucleotide sequence: TGTGCCAGCAGCCAGGATTGGGACCGCAACTATGGCTACACCTTC.

The J gene is TRBJ2-7, the V gene TRBV6-5; 9 nucleotides line up with TRBD1. Germline CDR1 reads MNHEY; CDR2 reads SVGAGI. The V segment lost 7 bases and the J segment 5 bases; nucleotides outside the gene matches: 6. This CDR3 comprises 13 residues. CDR3 amino acids: CASTVGQGDEQYF. In DNA, the CDR3 is TGTGCCAGCACCGTGGGACAGGGAGACGAGCAGTACTTC.

This clone has just a few counts. The chain employs TRBV5-6 and TRBJ1-1; D remains ambiguous. This CDR3 has 15 amino acids. V was shortened by 6 bases and J by 2 bases, with 17 bases between the two germline ends. Germline V CDR1 and CDR2: SGHDT, YYEEEE. The CDR3 is CASTLVGRSNTEAFF. The CDR3 nucleotides read TGTGCCAGCACCCTCGTGGGCAGGAGTAACACTGAAGCTTTCTTT.

The CDR3 DNA is TGTGCCAGCAGTGATCGAGCGCAAGAGACCCAGTACTTC. Protein sequence: CASSDRAQETQYF. The chain couples TRBV6-4 to TRBJ2-5, with no clear D. V was pared by 3 bases and J by 2 bases, with 7 bases between. Looked up from germline, CDR1 is MRHNA and CDR2 is SNTAGT. This CDR3 comprises 13 residues.

This rearrangement joins TRBV28 to TRBJ1-2; D is ambiguous. V dropped 5 bases and J dropped 6 bases, with 16 bases sitting between them. The germline V gene encodes CDR1 MDHEN and CDR2 SYDVKM. The CDR3 loop spans 14 amino acids. This chain's CDR3 is CASSPRTVLHGYTF. DNA for the CDR3: TGTGCCAGCAGTCCCCGGACCGTCCTACATGGCTACACCTTC.

V is TRBV11-2 and J is TRBJ1-2; D may be TRBD1 (5 bases). Trimming pared 5 bases from V and 8 bases from J, leaving 12 bases between. The germline V gene has CDR1 SGHAT and CDR2 FQNNGV. The length of the CDR3 is 12 residues. Here the CDR3 DNA reads TGTGCCAGCAGCGGGGAGGGGACGGGCTACACCTTC. Protein sequence: CASSGEGTGYTF.

As concerns this clone: Other DNA variants within this sample encode the same CDR3. The CDR3 spells CASSVGTLNTEAFF. The CDR3 DNA reads TGTGCCAGCAGCGTAGGGACACTGAACACTGAAGCTTTCTTT. V is TRBV9 and J is TRBJ1-1; D might be TRBD1 (5 bases). The CDR3 runs 14 residues. Germline V lookup: CDR1 SGDLS, CDR2 YYNGEE. V dropped 0 bases and J dropped 0 bases, with 6 bases sitting between them.